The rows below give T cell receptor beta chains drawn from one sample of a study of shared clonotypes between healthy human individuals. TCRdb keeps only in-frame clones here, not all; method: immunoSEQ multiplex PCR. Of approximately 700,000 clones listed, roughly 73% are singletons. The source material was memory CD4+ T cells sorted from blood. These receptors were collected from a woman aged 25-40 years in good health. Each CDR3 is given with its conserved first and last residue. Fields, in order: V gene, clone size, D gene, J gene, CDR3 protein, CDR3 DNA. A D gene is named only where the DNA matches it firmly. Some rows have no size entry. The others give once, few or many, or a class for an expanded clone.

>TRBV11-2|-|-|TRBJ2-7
CASSAISVISYEQYF
TGTGCCAGCAGCGCAATAAGCGTAATCTCCTACGAGCAGTACTTC
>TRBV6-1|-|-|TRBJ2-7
CASSENLMSSSYEQYF
TGTGCCAGCAGTGAAAATTTAATGAGTTCCTCCTACGAGCAGTACTTC
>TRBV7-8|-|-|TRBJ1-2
CASSDRNWGGYTF
TGTGCCAGCAGCGACAGGAACTGGGGCGGCTACACCTTC
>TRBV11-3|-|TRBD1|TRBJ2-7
CASSLRVGTGASEQYF
TGTGCCAGCAGCTTAAGGGTCGGGACAGGGGCATCCGAGCAGTACTTC
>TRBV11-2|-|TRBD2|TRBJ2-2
CASSLTRLAAYTGELFF
TGTGCCAGCAGCTTAACCAGACTAGCGGCCTACACCGGGGAGCTGTTTTTT
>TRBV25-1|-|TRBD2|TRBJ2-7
CASGGVTYEQYF
TGTGCCAGCGGGGGGGTCACCTACGAGCAGTACTTC
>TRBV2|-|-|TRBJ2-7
CASRAHYEQYF
TGTGCCAGCAGGGCGCACTACGAGCAGTACTTC
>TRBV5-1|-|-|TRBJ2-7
CATSDLFGDEQYF
TGCGCCACCTCCGATTTGTTCGGGGACGAGCAGTACTTC
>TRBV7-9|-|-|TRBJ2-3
CASSLYSSATDTQYF
TGTGCCAGCAGCTTATATAGTTCAGCCACAGATACGCAGTATTTT
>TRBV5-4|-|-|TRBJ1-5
CASSLDSQPQHF
TGTGCCAGCAGCTTGGACAGTCAGCCCCAGCATTTT
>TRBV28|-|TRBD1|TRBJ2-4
CASSGQDRAKNIQYF
TGTGCCAGCAGTGGGCAGGACAGGGCCAAAAACATTCAGTACTTC
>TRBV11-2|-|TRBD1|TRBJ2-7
CASSLGPGQSGYEQYF
TGTGCCAGCAGCTTAGGGCCGGGACAGAGCGGCTACGAGCAGTACTTC
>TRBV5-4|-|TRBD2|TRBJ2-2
CASSSINLAGGNTGELFF
TGTGCCAGCAGCTCTATAAACCTAGCGGGAGGCAACACCGGGGAGCTGTTTTTT
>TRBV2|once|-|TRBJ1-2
CASSYGPNYGYTF
TGTGCCAGCAGCTATGGGCCTAACTATGGCTACACCTTC
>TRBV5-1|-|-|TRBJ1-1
CATRKAEPNTEAFF
TGCGCCACCCGAAAAGCGGAACCGAACACTGAAGCTTTCTTT
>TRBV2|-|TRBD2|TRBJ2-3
CASSELVAGDTQYF
TGTGCCAGCAGTGAATTGGTAGCGGGAGATACGCAGTATTTT
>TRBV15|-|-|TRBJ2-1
CATSRDVHREKEQFF
TGTGCCACCAGCAGAGATGTACACAGGGAAAAAGAGCAGTTCTTC
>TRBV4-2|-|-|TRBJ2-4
CASRALPLRGGENIQYF
TGTGCCAGCAGGGCTCTCCCCCTTAGAGGTGGAGAAAACATTCAGTACTTC
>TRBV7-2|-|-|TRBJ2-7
CASSLDPLDEQYF
TGTGCCAGCAGCTTGGACCCCCTCGACGAGCAGTACTTC
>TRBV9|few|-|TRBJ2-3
CASSVQSFTDTQYF
TGTGCCAGCAGCGTCCAATCGTTCACAGATACGCAGTATTTT
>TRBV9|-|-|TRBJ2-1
CASSVDGGNSYNEQFF
TGTGCCAGCAGCGTAGACGGCGGGAATTCCTACAATGAGCAGTTCTTC
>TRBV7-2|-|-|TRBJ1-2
CASSPSGSVYGYTF
TGTGCCAGCAGCCCGAGTGGCAGTGTCTATGGCTACACCTTC
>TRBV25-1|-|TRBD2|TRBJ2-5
CASSESGLAVETQYF
TGTGCCAGCAGTGAGTCGGGACTAGCGGTGGAGACCCAGTACTTC
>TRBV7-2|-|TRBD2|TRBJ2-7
CASSLGLAYEQYF
TGTGCCAGCAGCTTGGGACTAGCCTACGAGCAGTACTTC
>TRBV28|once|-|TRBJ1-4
CASSFLGKLFF
TGTGCCAGCAGTTTTCTCGGAAAACTGTTTTTT
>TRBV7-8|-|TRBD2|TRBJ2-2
CASSSSRPSGFTGELFF
TGTGCCAGCAGCTCTAGTCGCCCTAGCGGGTTTACCGGGGAGCTGTTTTTT
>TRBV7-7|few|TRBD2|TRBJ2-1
CASSPPRTAGGYNEQFF
TGTGCCAGCAGCCCCCCCCGTACAGCGGGAGGGTACAATGAGCAGTTCTTC
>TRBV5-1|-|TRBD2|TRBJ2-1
CASSLQLEREIDEQFF
TGCGCCAGCAGCCTCCAGCTGGAGCGGGAGATCGATGAGCAGTTCTTC
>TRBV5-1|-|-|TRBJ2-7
CASGQDGHSYEQYF
TGCGCCAGCGGCCAGGACGGGCACTCCTACGAGCAGTACTTC
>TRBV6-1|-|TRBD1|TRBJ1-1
CAIGGADFRTEAFF
TGTGCCATAGGGGGCGCGGATTTTAGAACTGAAGCTTTCTTT
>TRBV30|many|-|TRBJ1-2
CAWSVGEGYGYTF
TGTGCCTGGAGTGTAGGGGAGGGCTATGGCTACACCTTC
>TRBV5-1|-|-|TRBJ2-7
CASSLGQTASYEQYF
TGCGCCAGCAGCTTGGGGCAGACCGCCTCCTACGAGCAGTACTTC
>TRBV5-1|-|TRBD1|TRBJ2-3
CASSWTGSTSTDTQYF
TGCGCCAGCAGCTGGACAGGGTCCACTAGCACAGATACGCAGTATTTT
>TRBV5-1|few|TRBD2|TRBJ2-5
CASSLGQAGGSETQYF
TGCGCCAGCAGCCTGGGGCAAGCGGGAGGATCAGAGACCCAGTACTTC
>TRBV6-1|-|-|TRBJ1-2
CASSPNGYGYTF
TGTGCCAGCAGCCCCAACGGCTATGGCTACACCTTC
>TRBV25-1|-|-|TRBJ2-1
CASEDRDSTYNEQFF
TGTGCCAGCGAGGACCGGGACTCGACCTACAATGAGCAGTTCTTC
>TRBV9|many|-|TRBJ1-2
CASSVAQVGYGYTF
TGTGCCAGCAGCGTAGCTCAGGTCGGCTATGGCTACACCTTC
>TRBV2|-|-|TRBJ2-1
CASSLDLGNEQFF
TGTGCCAGCAGCTTGGACCTAGGCAATGAGCAGTTCTTC
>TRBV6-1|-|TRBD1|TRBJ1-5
CASSEWTGINQPQHF
TGTGCCAGCAGTGAATGGACAGGGATCAATCAGCCCCAGCATTTT
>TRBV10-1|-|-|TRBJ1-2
CASSARTDYGYTF
TGCGCCAGCAGTGCCAGGACAGACTATGGCTACACCTTC
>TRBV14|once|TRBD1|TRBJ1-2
CASSQAAGQGVKNYGYTF
TGTGCCAGCAGCCAAGCGGCGGGACAGGGGGTCAAGAACTATGGCTACACCTTC
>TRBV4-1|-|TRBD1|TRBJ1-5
CASSQDISGGDRGWPQHF
TGCGCCAGCAGCCAAGATATCTCAGGGGGCGACCGGGGGTGGCCCCAGCATTTT
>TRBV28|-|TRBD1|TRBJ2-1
CASSPEGQGAFHEQFF
TGTGCCAGCAGTCCGGAGGGACAGGGGGCCTTCCATGAGCAGTTCTTC
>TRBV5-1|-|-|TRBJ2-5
CASSPYAEQETQYF
TGCGCCAGCAGCCCCTACGCGGAACAAGAGACCCAGTACTTC
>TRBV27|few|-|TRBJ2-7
CASTGASYEQYF
TGTGCCAGCACAGGGGCAAGTTACGAGCAGTACTTC
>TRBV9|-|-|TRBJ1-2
CASSVSTGGVKGYTF
TGTGCCAGCAGCGTCTCCACGGGGGGAGTCAAGGGCTACACCTTC
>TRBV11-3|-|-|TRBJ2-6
CASSLDPRSGANVLTF
TGTGCCAGCAGCTTAGATCCAAGATCTGGGGCCAACGTCCTGACTTTC
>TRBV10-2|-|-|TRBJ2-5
CASSESSPGQYF
TGCGCCAGCAGTGAGAGTTCTCCGGGTCAGTACTTC
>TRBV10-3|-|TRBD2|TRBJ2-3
CAISEHGTSGRAIDTQYF
TGTGCCATCAGTGAACACGGGACTAGCGGGAGGGCCATCGATACGCAGTATTTT
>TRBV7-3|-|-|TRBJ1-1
CASSLNRIPTTEAFF
TGTGCCAGCAGCTTAAACAGGATCCCAACCACTGAAGCTTTCTTT
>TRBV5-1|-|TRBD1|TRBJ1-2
CASSQMGQTGVHGYTF
TGCGCCAGCAGCCAAATGGGGCAGACAGGGGTTCATGGCTACACCTTC
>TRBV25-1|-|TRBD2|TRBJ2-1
CASSATSGRRDEQFF
TGTGCCAGCAGTGCGACTAGCGGGAGAAGGGATGAGCAGTTCTTC
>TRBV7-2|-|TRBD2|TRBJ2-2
CASSLALSGGTGELFF
TGTGCCAGCAGCTTAGCTTTGAGCGGGGGCACCGGGGAGCTGTTTTTT
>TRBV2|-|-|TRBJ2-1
CASRPVDGNTYNEQFF
TGTGCCAGCAGACCGGTTGACGGGAACACCTACAATGAGCAGTTCTTC